The rows below give T cell receptor beta chains drawn from one sample of a study of blood T cell repertoires in COVID-19. TCRdb keeps only in-frame clones here, not all; method: immunoSEQ multiplex PCR. The sample shows roughly 100,000 clones, more than 75% of them seen only once. The sequenced sample consisted of peripheral blood. All receptors come from a man in his fifties or sixties with active or convalescent COVID-19. The CDR3 runs from the conserved cysteine through the conserved F or W. The D gene is left open where the match is weak. Rows may omit the clone size; those that give it use once, few, many or a size class.

cdr3_nt: TGTGCCAGCGGGGAGGGACACTTCCAAGAGACCCAGTACTTC; cdr3_aa: CASGEGHFQETQYF; clone_size: .; v_call: TRBV6-5; j_call: TRBJ2-5; d_call: .
cdr3_nt: TGTGCCAGAAGCGGGACATTGGAAGAGACCCAGTACTTC; cdr3_aa: CARSGTLEETQYF; clone_size: .; v_call: TRBV5-3; j_call: TRBJ2-5; d_call: .
cdr3_nt: TGTGCCAGCAGTTTTATGCGAAGTGAAGCTTTCTTT; cdr3_aa: CASSFMRSEAFF; clone_size: .; v_call: TRBV12-3/TRBV12-4; j_call: TRBJ1-1; d_call: .
cdr3_nt: TGTGCCAGCGGGGAGGGTATTACCGGGGAGCTGTTTTTT; cdr3_aa: CASGEGITGELFF; clone_size: .; v_call: TRBV6-5; j_call: TRBJ2-2; d_call: TRBD2
cdr3_nt: TGTGCCAGCAGTTTAGGACTAGCCTCCTACAATGAGCAGTTCTTC; cdr3_aa: CASSLGLASYNEQFF; clone_size: few; v_call: TRBV27; j_call: TRBJ2-1; d_call: TRBD2
cdr3_nt: TGCGCCAGCAGCTTGGCCCCCGGTAAAAATGAGCAGTTCTTC; cdr3_aa: CASSLAPGKNEQFF; clone_size: once; v_call: TRBV5-1; j_call: TRBJ2-1; d_call: .
cdr3_nt: TGTGCCTTTTCGGTGACTAGCGGACCGACTGCGCAGTATTTT; cdr3_aa: CAFSVTSGPTAQYF; clone_size: once; v_call: TRBV7-3; j_call: TRBJ2-3; d_call: TRBD2
cdr3_nt: TGTGCCAGCAGCTTTTCAGACATGAACACTGAAGCTTTCTTT; cdr3_aa: CASSFSDMNTEAFF; clone_size: .; v_call: TRBV7-9; j_call: TRBJ1-1; d_call: .
cdr3_nt: TGTGCCAGCAGCCTCGACTATCACCCGCAGTTCTTC; cdr3_aa: CASSLDYHPQFF; clone_size: .; v_call: TRBV2; j_call: TRBJ2-1; d_call: .
cdr3_nt: TGTGCCTGGATGAGGCAGGGCGGGGATTCACCCCTCCACTTT; cdr3_aa: CAWMRQGGDSPLHF; clone_size: .; v_call: TRBV30; j_call: TRBJ1-6; d_call: .
cdr3_nt: TGTGCCAGCAGCACCCAGGCCGGAGGGACGAACACCGGGGAGCTGTTTTTT; cdr3_aa: CASSTQAGGTNTGELFF; clone_size: .; v_call: TRBV9; j_call: TRBJ2-2; d_call: .
cdr3_nt: TGTGCTAGCAGCTTAGCGGAGAGCACTGAAGCTTTCTTT; cdr3_aa: CASSLAESTEAFF; clone_size: .; v_call: TRBV7-7; j_call: TRBJ1-1; d_call: .
cdr3_nt: TGTGCCAGCAGTTTGGACAGTCGAAATTCACCCCTCCACTTT; cdr3_aa: CASSLDSRNSPLHF; clone_size: .; v_call: TRBV28; j_call: TRBJ1-6; d_call: .
cdr3_nt: TGTGCCAGCAGCAAAAGGACTAGCGAAGATACGCAGTATTTT; cdr3_aa: CASSKRTSEDTQYF; clone_size: .; v_call: TRBV6-5; j_call: TRBJ2-3; d_call: TRBD2
cdr3_nt: TGTGCCAGCAGTTACTTTGGTGCAGGGAACAATGAGCAGTTCTTC; cdr3_aa: CASSYFGAGNNEQFF; clone_size: .; v_call: TRBV6-5; j_call: TRBJ2-1; d_call: .
cdr3_nt: TGTGCCAGCCAATTGACGCAGGGAGATACGCAGTATTTT; cdr3_aa: CASQLTQGDTQYF; clone_size: .; v_call: TRBV7-2; j_call: TRBJ2-3; d_call: .
cdr3_nt: TGTGCCAGCAGTTTAGGGCAGGGTGGCGAGCAGTACTTC; cdr3_aa: CASSLGQGGEQYF; clone_size: few; v_call: TRBV28; j_call: TRBJ2-7; d_call: .
cdr3_nt: TGTGCCAGCAGTGCTCTACGCCGGTCCTCCTACTATGGCTACACCTTC; cdr3_aa: CASSALRRSSYYGYTF; clone_size: .; v_call: TRBV27; j_call: TRBJ1-2; d_call: .
cdr3_nt: TGTGCCAGCAGCCTAGCATCTGGCTACACCTTC; cdr3_aa: CASSLASGYTF; clone_size: .; v_call: TRBV5-6; j_call: TRBJ1-2; d_call: .
cdr3_nt: TGTGCCACCACGGGACAGGGAAGGGACACTGAAGCTTTCTTT; cdr3_aa: CATTGQGRDTEAFF; clone_size: .; v_call: TRBV10-3; j_call: TRBJ1-1; d_call: TRBD1
cdr3_nt: TGTGCCAGCAGTTTCACTAGCGGGAGTAGAGATACGCAGTATTTT; cdr3_aa: CASSFTSGSRDTQYF; clone_size: .; v_call: TRBV27; j_call: TRBJ2-3; d_call: TRBD2
cdr3_nt: TGTGCCATCGTAAGCGGATCGAACACCGGGGAGCTGTTTTTT; cdr3_aa: CAIVSGSNTGELFF; clone_size: .; v_call: TRBV28; j_call: TRBJ2-2; d_call: .
cdr3_nt: TGTGCCAGCAGCTTAGGACAGGGGCTCTCTACGCCCCTCCACTTT; cdr3_aa: CASSLGQGLSTPLHF; clone_size: .; v_call: TRBV7-2; j_call: TRBJ1-6; d_call: TRBD1
cdr3_nt: TGTGCCAGCAGCCTGACGTGGGCCGGGACCCAGTACTTC; cdr3_aa: CASSLTWAGTQYF; clone_size: .; v_call: TRBV7-2; j_call: TRBJ2-5; d_call: .
cdr3_nt: TGTGCCAGCAGCCCCGGGACTAGCGGGTCCACAGATACGCAGTATTTT; cdr3_aa: CASSPGTSGSTDTQYF; clone_size: .; v_call: TRBV7-8; j_call: TRBJ2-3; d_call: TRBD2
cdr3_nt: TGTGCCAGCAGCCCCAACCACGGCGGGGGAAACACCGGGGAGCTGTTTTTT; cdr3_aa: CASSPNHGGGNTGELFF; clone_size: .; v_call: TRBV7-3; j_call: TRBJ2-2; d_call: TRBD2
cdr3_nt: TGTGCCAGCAATCCTAGCACAGATACGCAGTATTTT; cdr3_aa: CASNPSTDTQYF; clone_size: once; v_call: TRBV12-3/TRBV12-4; j_call: TRBJ2-3; d_call: .
cdr3_nt: TGTGCCAGCTCACCGGGGACTCCCCCAGCGGATACGCAGTATTTT; cdr3_aa: CASSPGTPPADTQYF; clone_size: .; v_call: TRBV18; j_call: TRBJ2-3; d_call: .
cdr3_nt: TGTGCCAGCAGTGAAGGAGGGCCTAATGAAAAACTGTTTTTT; cdr3_aa: CASSEGGPNEKLFF; clone_size: .; v_call: TRBV6-1; j_call: TRBJ1-4; d_call: .
cdr3_nt: TGTGCCATTAAAACTAGCGGGAGTACAGATACGCAGTATTTT; cdr3_aa: CAIKTSGSTDTQYF; clone_size: .; v_call: TRBV10-3; j_call: TRBJ2-3; d_call: TRBD2
cdr3_nt: TGCAGCGTTGGTCTAGCGGGAGGTGAGCAGTTCTTC; cdr3_aa: CSVGLAGGEQFF; clone_size: .; v_call: TRBV29-1; j_call: TRBJ2-1; d_call: TRBD2
cdr3_nt: TGTGCCAGCAGCAAGACAGGGGGTGACACCGGGGAGCTGTTTTTT; cdr3_aa: CASSKTGGDTGELFF; clone_size: .; v_call: TRBV7-3; j_call: TRBJ2-2; d_call: TRBD1
cdr3_nt: TGTGCCAGCAGTTTAGGTTTAGCGGGAGATTTTGACAATGAGCAGTTCTTC; cdr3_aa: CASSLGLAGDFDNEQFF; clone_size: .; v_call: TRBV28; j_call: TRBJ2-1; d_call: TRBD2
cdr3_nt: TGTGCCAGCAGCTTGGATATGTGGGACAGTGAGAAAAATGAGCAGTTCTTC; cdr3_aa: CASSLDMWDSEKNEQFF; clone_size: .; v_call: TRBV5-5; j_call: TRBJ2-1; d_call: TRBD1
cdr3_nt: TGTGCCAGCAGTTACTCGATTACACCTAATCAGCCCCAGCATTTT; cdr3_aa: CASSYSITPNQPQHF; clone_size: .; v_call: TRBV6-2/TRBV6-3; j_call: TRBJ1-5; d_call: .
cdr3_nt: TGTGCCAGTAGTTCCCCATTCACAGATACGCAGTATTTT; cdr3_aa: CASSSPFTDTQYF; clone_size: .; v_call: TRBV19; j_call: TRBJ2-3; d_call: .
cdr3_nt: TGTGCCAGCAGTTACTCGGAGCGCTACTACAATGAGCAGTTCTTC; cdr3_aa: CASSYSERYYNEQFF; clone_size: .; v_call: TRBV6-5; j_call: TRBJ2-1; d_call: .
cdr3_nt: TGTGCCAGCAGCTCGAACAGGGGCAATGAGCAGTTCTTC; cdr3_aa: CASSSNRGNEQFF; clone_size: .; v_call: TRBV11-2; j_call: TRBJ2-1; d_call: TRBD1
cdr3_nt: TGTGCCTGGAGTGTACGGGGCTCTGGAAACACCATATATTTT; cdr3_aa: CAWSVRGSGNTIYF; clone_size: .; v_call: TRBV30; j_call: TRBJ1-3; d_call: .
cdr3_nt: TGTGCCAGCAGCCAAGGACTAGTAATGTCCCATGAGCAGTTCTTC; cdr3_aa: CASSQGLVMSHEQFF; clone_size: .; v_call: TRBV3-1/TRBV3-2; j_call: TRBJ2-1; d_call: .
cdr3_nt: TGTGCCAGCTCACGGGACAGGTCTGAGACCCAGTACTTC; cdr3_aa: CASSRDRSETQYF; clone_size: .; v_call: TRBV18; j_call: TRBJ2-5; d_call: TRBD1